This T cell receptor beta chain was found in a study of T cells in Graves' hyperthyroidism and ophthalmopathy. Notes on the study in general: Model predictions of ophthalmopathy came a median approximately 6 months before onset.

Amplified regions were TCR beta CDR3 sequences from RNA transcripts. Initially, a first-round RT-PCR of the TCR CDR3 employed the HTBI primer set. Via MiXCR, TCRdb re-called the multiplex PCR reads, giving one row per CDR3 protein. The sample records hundreds of thousands of distinct CDR3 sequences, less than 25% being singletons. As concerns this clonotype: The antigen remains undetermined.

The CDR3 loop spans 17 amino acids. The V and J ends lost 6 bases and 6 bases, in that order; junction bases with no gene match: 10. The germline CDR1 and CDR2 sequences are SNHLY and FYNNEI. The rearrangement links TRBV2 to TRBJ2-4, with TRBD2 matching 14 bases. This TCR was recovered from a man between 25 and 39 years old with Graves' ophthalmopathy. The material sequenced was blood. CDR3 region: CASSAGLAGVPGNIQYF. The CDR3 DNA sequence: TGTGCCAGCAGCGCGGGACTAGCGGGAGTGCCGGGAAACATTCAGTACTTC.